The count of the clone carrying this TCR beta chain is one. The authors' processing: Estimated nucleated cell counts came from reference gene primer amplification. The method was immunoSEQ multiplex PCR; TCRdb's version includes in-frame clones alone and lacks a portion of them. V and J calls and clone size follow that table, whereas D and trimming were derived from the DNA. The sample comprises roughly 130,000 clones, 84% of which are singletons, and 4.5% to 6% rests with the top ten. The data derive from a study of blood T cell repertoires in COVID-19. Study background: Whether acute or convalescent, the COVID-19 samples came from the United States, Italy and Spain.

Cohorts were determined from participant-reported clinical history. Trimming removed 4 bases from V and 8 bases from J; junction bases left unmatched: 4. CDR3 length equals 12 residues. Germline loops: CDR1 SNHLY, CDR2 FYNNEI. The TCR sequence derives from a man aged 35 to 55 with acute COVID-19. J is TRBJ1-1 and V is TRBV2; 7 nucleotides match TRBD1. Sequenced: PBMCs or T cells enriched from blood (not recorded which). The CDR3: CASSAWDREAFF. The DNA for the CDR3 is TGTGCCAGCAGTGCTTGGGACAGAGAAGCTTTCTTT.